The present entry profiles one T cell receptor beta chain with its context. This CDR3 has 15 amino acids. After removal of 7 bases from V and 0 bases from J, the junction contained 7 bases not matched to a gene. The germline CDR1 and CDR2 sequences are SGDLS and YYNGEE. The sample is drawn from a study of control samples from healthy donors and cancer patients. Clones were sequenced by immunoSEQ multiplex PCR, and TCRdb holds only the in-frame ones, with some missing. The data contain 350,000 to 450,000 clones, 75% to 95% of them seen just once; the ten biggest clones take up 5.5% to 7.5%. Sequencing was performed on PBMCs. This rearrangement joins TRBV9 to TRBJ1-2, with 9 bases lining up with TRBD1. This receptor was obtained from a man between 35 and 55 years old with head and neck cancer. The CDR3 sequence: CASGQGRLANYGYTF. CDR3 DNA sequence: TGTGCCAGCGGACAGGGGCGTCTAGCTAACTATGGCTACACCTTC.